This is a list of T cell receptor beta chains from one sample in a study of blood T cell repertoires in COVID-19. The table came from immunoSEQ multiplex PCR; TCRdb's copy has only in-frame clones and leaves some out. This sample has around 230,000 clones, with roughly 84% found just once. The sequenced sample consisted of peripheral blood. These receptors were collected from a man in his forties who had recovered from COVID-19. Each CDR3 is given with its conserved first and last residue. A D gene is named only where the DNA matches it firmly. Clone size is given for some rows only: seen once, a few or many times, or a class if the clone is expanded.

TRBJ2-3	12	TRBV15	-	-	TGTGCCACCAGCTCGGGTGCAGATACGCAGTATTTT	CATSSGADTQYF
TRBJ2-5	14	TRBV2	few	TRBD1	TGTGCCAGCGGACCGGGACAGGGGGAAGAGACCCAGTACTTC	CASGPGQGEETQYF
TRBJ1-1	15	TRBV27	-	TRBD1	TGTGCCAGCACCTCCAGACAGGGGGCAAGGACTGAAGCTTTCTTT	CASTSRQGARTEAFF
TRBJ1-4	15	TRBV5-6	-	-	TGTGCCAGCAGCTTCTCAGGGAATGTGGGTGAAAAACTGTTTTTT	CASSFSGNVGEKLFF
TRBJ2-4	16	TRBV19	-	TRBD1	TGTGCCAGTAGTCACAGGGGGGCCCTGAGCCGAAACATTCAGTACTTC	CASSHRGALSRNIQYF
TRBJ1-2	14	TRBV5-1	once	TRBD1	TGCGCCAGCAGCTTGACAGGGGCCCGCCAGGGCTACACCTTC	CASSLTGARQGYTF
TRBJ1-2	16	TRBV11-3	-	TRBD1	TGTGCCAGCAGCTTTGGAGGGACAGGGATGAACTATGGCTACACCTTC	CASSFGGTGMNYGYTF
TRBJ2-7	11	TRBV19	-	-	TGTGCCAGTAGACAGGGTTCCGAGCAGTACTTC	CASRQGSEQYF
TRBJ2-7	20	TRBV21-1	-	-	TGTGCCAGCAGCCCCCGATTAACGAAAATTGCCAGGGTGAGATCCTACGAGCAGTACTTC	CASSPRLTKIARVRSYEQYF
TRBJ1-3	14	TRBV29-1	-	TRBD1	TGCAGCGCCCGACAGGGGGGCGGTGGAAACACCATATATTTT	CSARQGGGGNTIYF
TRBJ2-3	14	TRBV5-1	-	TRBD2	TGCGCCAGCAGAGCGGGAGGCAGCGCAGATACGCAGTATTTT	CASRAGGSADTQYF
TRBJ1-1	13	TRBV6-4	-	TRBD1	TGTGCCAGCAGCCTGGACAGGGGCACTGAAGCTTTCTTT	CASSLDRGTEAFF
TRBJ2-1	15	TRBV18	-	TRBD2	TGTGCCAGCTCACCTTCCAGCGGGGCCGCCAATGAGCAGTTCTTC	CASSPSSGAANEQFF
TRBJ1-2	15	TRBV29-1	once	TRBD1	TGCAGCGTTGCTTTAAGGGACAGGGTAAACTATGGCTACACCTTC	CSVALRDRVNYGYTF
TRBJ2-1	15	TRBV7-9	-	TRBD2	TGTGCCAGCAGCTTAGCTAGCGGGGGGAGGAATGAGCAGTTCTTC	CASSLASGGRNEQFF
TRBJ2-1	13	TRBV6-5	-	TRBD2	TGTGCCACGAGGACTAGCGGGACTAATGAGCAGTTCTTC	CATRTSGTNEQFF
TRBJ1-2	15	TRBV7-9	-	-	TGTGCCAGCAGCCCAAACCTACAGGGTGGTAATGGCTACACCTTC	CASSPNLQGGNGYTF
TRBJ2-7	14	TRBV3-1/TRBV3-2	-	TRBD1	TGTGCCAGCAGCCAACATCAGACAGGGAAAGAGCAGTACTTC	CASSQHQTGKEQYF
TRBJ2-3	11	TRBV12-3/TRBV12-4	once	-	TGTGCCAGCAGTCCCGGACTGACGCAGTATTTT	CASSPGLTQYF
TRBJ1-2	13	TRBV6-5	-	-	TGTGCCAGCAGTTACGGGGCAGACTATGGCTACACCTTC	CASSYGADYGYTF
TRBJ1-1	14	TRBV11-2	few	-	TGTGCCAGCAGCTTAAGGATGGCAGGCACTGAAGCTTTCTTT	CASSLRMAGTEAFF
TRBJ2-2	14	TRBV5-1	-	TRBD1	TGCGCCAGCAGCTCACAGGGGGCGCAGAGGGAGCTGTTTTTT	CASSSQGAQRELFF
TRBJ2-7	16	TRBV6-2/TRBV6-3	once	TRBD1	TGTGCCAGCAGTTACGCATCGGGACAGGGGTCCTACGAGCAGTACTTC	CASSYASGQGSYEQYF
TRBJ1-3	16	TRBV7-9	once	-	TGTGCCAGCAGCTTATGGACAGCCCTTGGGGAAAACACCATATATTTT	CASSLWTALGENTIYF
TRBJ2-2	19	TRBV3-1/TRBV3-2	-	TRBD2	TGTGCCAGCAGCCAAGATACGCTAGCGGGAGGGCGGAACACCGGGGAGCTGTTTTTT	CASSQDTLAGGRNTGELFF
TRBJ2-5	20	TRBV12-2	-	-	TGTGCAAGGCGCTCTTCGACTAGCGGGGGGGCCGGGGATAAGTTGGGGACCCAGTACTTC	CARRSSTSGGAGDKLGTQYF
TRBJ1-2	14	TRBV2	once	-	TGTGCCAGCAGTGGGGGGGGCGGCGACTATGGCTACACCTTC	CASSGGGGDYGYTF
TRBJ1-2	15	TRBV9	-	TRBD1	TGTGCCAGCAGCGGGACCGGGACAGGGATCGATGGCTACACCTTC	CASSGTGTGIDGYTF
TRBJ2-4	19	TRBV4-1	-	TRBD2	TGCGCCAGCAGCCAAGGATGGCTAGCGGGAGTAATGCCCAAAAACATTCAGTACTTC	CASSQGWLAGVMPKNIQYF
TRBJ2-7	11	TRBV12-3/TRBV12-4	-	-	TGTGCCAGCAGCTCGTACTACGAGCAGTACTTC	CASSSYYEQYF
TRBJ2-7	15	TRBV19	-	-	TGTGCCAGTAGCGCCGGGGGACGGAGATTCTACGAGCAGTACTTC	CASSAGGRRFYEQYF
TRBJ2-7	18	TRBV10-3	-	TRBD2	TGTGCCATCAGTGAGTCTCGATTAGCGGGAGGGGCCCTTGGGGAGCAGTACTTC	CAISESRLAGGALGEQYF
TRBJ1-5	16	TRBV6-6	-	-	TGTGCCAGCAGTCGAGCAGGGAGGGTGGGCAATCAGCCCCAGCATTTT	CASSRAGRVGNQPQHF
TRBJ2-7	14	TRBV9	-	-	TGTGCCAGCAGCGTAGCGGACACTACCTACGAGCAGTACTTC	CASSVADTTYEQYF
TRBJ2-5	13	TRBV5-1	once	-	TGCGCCAGCAGCGGACACGGGGGAGAGACCCAGTACTTC	CASSGHGGETQYF
TRBJ1-5	14	TRBV24-1	-	TRBD1	TGTGCCACCAGTGAAGGACAGGGGGGTCAGCCCCAGCATTTT	CATSEGQGGQPQHF
TRBJ1-1	12	TRBV5-6	-	-	TGTGCCAGCCGAGCAGGGTATACTGAAGCTTTCTTT	CASRAGYTEAFF
TRBJ2-7	14	TRBV5-4	-	-	TGTGCCAGCAGCGGCTCGACAGGCTCCTACGAGCAGTACTTC	CASSGSTGSYEQYF
TRBJ1-2	16	TRBV7-8	-	-	TGTGCCAGCAGCCCCGCGGGAGTGGGGACAAAATATGGCTACACCTTC	CASSPAGVGTKYGYTF
TRBJ1-1	15	TRBV10-1	-	TRBD1	TGCGCCAGCAGTGCAGGGGGAAGTCCCGCCACTGAAGCTTTCTTT	CASSAGGSPATEAFF
TRBJ2-3	15	TRBV7-9	-	TRBD2	TGTGCCAGCAGCCCTAGCGGGATTTCAACAGATACGCAGTATTTT	CASSPSGISTDTQYF
TRBJ2-3	16	TRBV10-1	-	-	TGCGCCAGCAGTGGTCTTAGCGGAGGGCGGGCTAATACGCAGTATTTT	CASSGLSGGRANTQYF
TRBJ2-4	13	TRBV5-4	-	TRBD2	TGTGCCAGCGCTTGGCAGCGGGAGAACATTCAGTACTTC	CASAWQRENIQYF
TRBJ2-2	18	TRBV7-2	-	TRBD2	TGTGCCAGCAGCTTACGACCCCTACTAGCGGGGGGGCGGGACGTGCTGTTTTTT	CASSLRPLLAGGRDVLFF